One sample yielded the 28 T cell receptor beta chains listed below, sequenced in a study of cytomegalovirus exposure and HLA in healthy donors. This PCR relied on a set of 60 Vbeta primers and 13 Jbeta primers. Clones were sequenced by immunoSEQ multiplex PCR, and TCRdb holds only the in-frame ones, with some missing. The sample yields around 120,000 clones, around 80% seen once. Sequencing used PBMCs. These receptor sequences come from a female donor in good health and CMV-seropositive.

In its sample, this clone was seen a few times. This chain links TRBV5-8 with TRBJ1-4; TRBD1 matches 9 bases. CDR3 size: 15 residues. V was pared by 5 bases and J by 6 bases, with 8 bases of the junction left unmatched. In germline, CDR1 is SGHTS, CDR2 YDEGEE. The CDR3 protein is CASSRRRDRDEKLFF. CDR3 DNA: TGTGCCAGCAGTCGGCGTCGGGACAGGGATGAAAAACTGTTTTTT. Supplemented by reference TRBV5-8 and TRBJ1-4, the full variable domain reads EAGVTQSPTHLIKTRGQQATLRCSPISGHTSVYWYQQALGLGLQFLLWYDEGEERNRGNFPPRFSGRQFPNYSSELNVNALELEDSALYLCASSRRRDRDEKLFFGSGTQLSVL.

This clone has just one count. The genes are TRBV7-9 and TRBJ1-3, with TRBD1 as a possible D gene (5 bases). V lost 3 bases and J 8 bases, leaving 23 bases between the germline ends. The V gene's germline CDR1 is SEHNR and CDR2 FQNEAQ (reference sequence). This CDR3 spans 17 amino acids. CDR3 bases: TGTGCCAGCAGCTTTTGGGTACAGGACCGGTGGATGGACACCATATATTTT. Amino acid sequence: CASSFWVQDRWMDTIYF.

The chain is built from TRBV29-1 and TRBJ2-2; 11 bases line up with TRBD2. The CDR3 is 16 amino acids. Germline V gene lookup returns CDR1 SQVTM and CDR2 ANQGSEA. Trimming took 4 bases from V and 3 from J; bases not matched to a gene: 7. CDR3 amino acids: CSVGPLAGGDTGELFF. The CDR3 bases are TGCAGCGTTGGCCCCCTAGCGGGGGGTGACACCGGGGAGCTGTTTTTT.

V is TRBV5-1 and J is TRBJ2-3; 9 bases fit TRBD1. The germline CDR1 and CDR2 sequences are SGHRS and YFSETQ. This CDR3 spans 16 amino acids. The ends lost 2 bases at V and 2 bases at J; junction bases unmatched: 6. The CDR3 reads CASSLGGTGFTDTQYF. CDR3 nucleotide sequence: TGCGCCAGCAGCTTAGGGGGGACAGGGTTCACAGATACGCAGTATTTT.

As concerns this clone: The junction shows a germline mismatch at one end, possibly a read error. The CDR3 protein is CSSSGRTGAGEQYF. The CDR3 DNA reads as TGTTCCAGCAGCGGGAGGACAGGGGCGGGCGAGCAGTACTTC. The chain has TRBV7-9 and TRBJ2-7, with D possibly called TRBD1 or TRBD2 (9 bases each). CDR1 is SEHNR and CDR2 is FQNEAQ in the germline V gene (reference sequence). This CDR3 has 14 residues.

This sequence joins TRBV12-5 and TRBJ2-3; TRBD2 is a possible D gene (5 bases). The germline V gene encodes CDR1 LGHNT and CDR2 FRNRAP. Trimming pared 1 base from V and 4 bases from J, leaving 9 bases between. This CDR3 has 14 residues. CDR3 bases: TGTGCTAGTGGTTTGGGAGCGGCAGCAGATACGCAGTATTTT. Translating gives CASGLGAAADTQYF.

The gene calls are TRBV6-5 and TRBJ2-3; the match to TRBD2 covers 9 bases. The J segment lost 5 bases and the V segment lost 5 bases, leaving 5 bases of the junction unmatched. The CDR3 is 14 residues long. Germline CDR1 and CDR2: MNHEY and SVGAGI. CDR3 region: CASSAGLAEDTQYF. The CDR3 nucleotides are TGTGCCAGCAGTGCGGGACTAGCAGAAGATACGCAGTATTTT.

The chain employs TRBV27 and TRBJ2-3; unclear D gene. The CDR3 totals 12 residues. Trimming stripped 8 bases from V and 0 bases from J, with 6 bases between. CDR1 is MNHEY and CDR2 is SMNVEV in the germline V gene (reference sequence). The DNA of the CDR3 is TGTGCCAGCTTAATTAGCACAGATACGCAGTATTTT. Amino acids: CASLISTDTQYF.

The chain couples TRBV2 to TRBJ2-1, with D possibly matching TRBD1 (5 bases). Germline CDR1 is SNHLY and CDR2 is FYNNEI. The V end was cut by 5 bases, the J end by 1 base, with 12 bases between. The CDR3 extends over 15 amino acids. The CDR3 bases are TGTGCCAGCAGTCTTTTGGCAGGGTCCTACAATGAGCAGTTCTTC. It translates to CASSLLAGSYNEQFF.

The chain recombines TRBV6-6 with TRBJ2-3, with D uncertain. CDR1 is MNHNY and CDR2 is SVGAGI in the germline V gene (reference sequence). The CDR3 totals 13 residues. Trimming cost V 4 bases and J 1 base, with 6 bases left between them. CDR3 DNA sequence: TGTGCCAGCAGTTCCCCAGGCACAGATACGCAGTATTTT. This gives the protein CASSSPGTDTQYF.

The chain carries TRBV5-5 and TRBJ1-6, with 10 bases aligning to TRBD1. The V gene's germline CDR1 is SGHKS and CDR2 YYEKEE (reference sequence). The V and J ends lost 0 bases and 9 bases, in that order; junction bases with no gene match: 6. The CDR3 sequence is 16 residues long. CDR3 residues: CASSLGGDRGGSPLHF. CDR3 coding DNA: TGTGCCAGCAGCTTGGGTGGGGACAGGGGTGGTTCACCCCTCCACTTT.

J is TRBJ1-4 and V is TRBV10-2; D might be TRBD1 (6 bases). The CDR3 contains 14 residues. Germline V gives CDR1 WSHSY, CDR2 SAAADI. V lost 7 bases and J lost 3, with 12 bases in between. The CDR3 DNA is TGCGCCAGCAAGAAGGACAGAGCTAATGAAAAACTGTTTTTT. It is translated as CASKKDRANEKLFF.

This CDR3 reads CASSQGTGGLEAFF. The CDR3 DNA follows: TGCGCCAGCAGCCAAGGGACAGGAGGCCTCGAAGCTTTCTTT. V usage is TRBV5-1 and J usage is TRBJ1-1, with 8 bases that match TRBD1. Germline assignment: CDR1 SGHRS and CDR2 YFSETQ. With 4 bases clipped from V and 8 bases from J, the junction kept 10 bases outside the gene matches. The CDR3 contains 14 residues. Looking up the rest from reference TRBV5-1 and TRBJ1-1 gives the full variable domain: KAGVTQTPRYLIKTRGQQVTLSCSPISGHRSVSWYQQTPGQGLQFLFEYFSETQRNKGNFPGRFSGRQFSNSRSEMNVSTLELGDSALYLCASSQGTGGLEAFFGQGTRLTVV.

This clone was seen only a few times. V is TRBV21-1 and J is TRBJ2-3; whether TRBD2, the table's D call, matches the DNA was not checked. TRBV21-1 is recorded as a pseudogene. CDR3 length: 13 residues. The CDR3 nucleotides are TGTGCCATCCCCCGGGCGGGGTCAGATACGCAGTATTTT. Translating it yields CAIPRAGSDTQYF.

This chain links TRBV30 with TRBJ1-4; 10 nucleotides agree with TRBD1. Germline CDR1 is GTSNPN and CDR2 is SVGIG (reference sequence). This CDR3 comprises 13 residues. Trimming at V came to 8 bases and at J to 10 bases, leaving 10 bases not matched to a gene. The CDR3 region has the DNA TGTGCCCGGACCGACAGGGGGCTAGGAAAACTGTTTTTT. Translated: CARTDRGLGKLFF. Full variable domain (outside the CDR3, taken from reference TRBV30 and TRBJ1-4): SQTIHQWPATLVQPVGSPLSLECTVEGTSNPNLYWYRQAAGRGLQLLFYSVGIGQISSEVPQNLSASRPQDRQFILSSKKLLLSDSGFYLCARTDRGLGKLFFGSGTQLSVL.

The chain links TRBV7-2 to TRBJ2-7; 8 nucleotides align to TRBD1. This CDR3 spans 16 amino acids. The germline V gene has CDR1 SGHTA and CDR2 FQGNSA. Trimming at V came to 3 bases and at J to 3 bases, leaving 10 bases not matched to a gene. The CDR3 coding sequence is TGTGCCAGCAGCTTCCTAGGGGGAGACAGGGGCTACGAGCAGTACTTC. It is translated as CASSFLGGDRGYEQYF.

The V call is TRBV5-4, the J call TRBJ2-7, with D perhaps matching TRBD1 (6 bases). Germline CDR1 reads SGHNT; CDR2 reads YYREEE (reference sequence). This CDR3 is 14 amino acids long. With 2 bases removed from V and 3 bases from J, the gap between germline ends came to 12 bases. CDR3 sequence: CASSFPGQSYEQYF. CDR3 sequence (DNA): TGTGCCAGCAGCTTCCCCGGACAGAGCTACGAGCAGTACTTC.

The chain recombines TRBV9 with TRBJ2-3, with D maybe TRBD2 (5 bases). This CDR3 contains 19 residues. V lost 0 bases, J lost 7 bases, and 27 bases lay in between. CDR1 and CDR2 (germline): SGDLS, YYNGEE. The DNA of the CDR3 is TGTGCCAGCAGCGTAGAGGAAACTAGTACGGGTTTCCCCCCCCATACGCAGTATTTT. It yields the protein CASSVEETSTGFPPHTQYF.

V usage is TRBV7-3 and J usage is TRBJ2-1, with 8 bases identical to TRBD2. Trimming cost V 5 bases and J 6 bases; bases outside gene matches: 6. The germline V gene has CDR1 SGHTA and CDR2 FQGTGA. This CDR3 contains 14 residues. The CDR3 DNA reads TGTGCCAGCAGCCCCGGGGGGGCCAGCAATGAGCAGTTCTTC. Residues: CASSPGGASNEQFF. Together with reference TRBV7-3 and TRBJ2-1, the CDR3 gives the full variable domain: GAGVSQTPSNKVTEKGKYVELRCDPISGHTALYWYRQSLGQGPEFLIYFQGTGAADDSGLPNDRFFAVRPEGSVSTLKIQRTERGDSAVYLCASSPGGASNEQFFGPGTRLTVL.

The V gene is TRBV12-5, the J gene TRBJ2-5; 7 positions agree with TRBD1. CDR3 size: 13 residues. V lost 5 bases and J lost 2; bases outside the gene matches: 2. Germline V gives CDR1 LGHNT, CDR2 FRNRAP. Here the CDR3 DNA reads TGTGCTAGTGGTCAGGGGGTTCAAGAGACCCAGTACTTC. Its protein product is CASGQGVQETQYF.

The chain recombines TRBV18 with TRBJ2-7, with 7 bases aligning to TRBD2. The CDR3 runs to 15 residues. V was clipped by 2 bases and J by 4 bases; unmatched bases: 8. Germline CDR1 is KGHSH and CDR2 is LQKENI. The CDR3 loop is CASSPNSGGGYEQYF. CDR3 sequence (DNA): TGTGCCAGCTCACCAAACTCGGGGGGAGGTTACGAGCAGTACTTC.

The chain combines TRBV25-1 with TRBJ2-7; unclear D gene. Looked up from germline, CDR1 is MGHDK and CDR2 is SYGVNS. CDR3 length: 14 amino acids. Trimming shortened V by 4 bases and J by 3 bases, and 13 bases separated the two germline ends. DNA of the CDR3: TGTGCCAGCAGTGCGCGGTCGTTCGGCTACGAGCAGTACTTC. This codes for CASSARSFGYEQYF.

This chain links TRBV6-6 with TRBJ2-7, with TRBD1 matching over 7 bases. J gave up 3 bases and V 0 bases, and 8 bases lay outside the gene matches. This CDR3 is built from 16 residues. CDR1 and CDR2 from the germline V gene are MNHNY and SVGAGI (reference sequence). The CDR3 DNA is TGTGCCAGCAGTTACTCGACCGGGCAGGGGGTCTACGAGCAGTACTTC. Amino acids: CASSYSTGQGVYEQYF.

The rearrangement joins TRBV2 to TRBJ1-2; 7 positions agree with TRBD1. CDR3 length equals 14 residues. V dropped 6 bases and J dropped 3; count of bases not matched to a gene: 7. Germline loops: CDR1 SNHLY, CDR2 FYNNEI. The CDR3 coding sequence is TGTGCCAGCAGGAGAACAGGGACAGACTATGGCTACACCTTC. Its translation is CASRRTGTDYGYTF.

The chain has TRBV30 and TRBJ1-2; D remains ambiguous. Trimming removed 3 bases from V and 7 bases from J, with 9 bases in between. This CDR3 has 11 residues. Germline values: CDR1 GTSNPN, CDR2 SVGIG (reference sequence). For the CDR3, the DNA is TGTGCCTGGAGCAAAGCCGGTGGCTACACCTTC. As protein: CAWSKAGGYTF. Drawing the rest from reference TRBV30 and TRBJ1-2, the complete variable domain is SQTIHQWPATLVQPVGSPLSLECTVEGTSNPNLYWYRQAAGRGLQLLFYSVGIGQISSEVPQNLSASRPQDRQFILSSKKLLLSDSGFYLCAWSKAGGYTFGSGTRLTVV.

The gene calls are TRBV30 and TRBJ2-5; 8 positions match TRBD2. This CDR3 is 15 amino acids long. Trimming took 0 bases from V and 7 from J; bases not matched to a gene: 10. Germline CDR1 and CDR2: GTSNPN and SVGIG (reference sequence). CDR3 in DNA: TGTGCCTGGAGTGTCGGCGGGGGGAACGCGGTGACCCAGTACTTC. Translating it yields CAWSVGGGNAVTQYF.

This clone was seen just once. CDR3 bases: TGTGCCACCAGCAGAGAGGGCATCGATCAGCCCCAGCATTTT. This sequence encodes CATSREGIDQPQHF. This chain connects TRBV15 to TRBJ1-5; D call uncertain. This CDR3 has 14 residues. V lost 0 bases to trimming and J lost 5 bases, with 8 bases between them. From germline, CDR1 is LNHNV and CDR2 YYDKDF (reference sequence).

This clone was seen a few times. This chain uses TRBV30 with TRBJ2-3; D perhaps matches TRBD1 (6 bases). Germline CDR1 is GTSNPN and CDR2 is SVGIG (reference sequence). V lost 5 bases to trimming and J lost 3 bases, with 15 bases between them. The CDR3 length is 14 residues. CDR3 DNA: TGTGCCTGGGGCCCCGGCCAGGGGACAGATACGCAGTATTTT. Protein: CAWGPGQGTDTQYF.